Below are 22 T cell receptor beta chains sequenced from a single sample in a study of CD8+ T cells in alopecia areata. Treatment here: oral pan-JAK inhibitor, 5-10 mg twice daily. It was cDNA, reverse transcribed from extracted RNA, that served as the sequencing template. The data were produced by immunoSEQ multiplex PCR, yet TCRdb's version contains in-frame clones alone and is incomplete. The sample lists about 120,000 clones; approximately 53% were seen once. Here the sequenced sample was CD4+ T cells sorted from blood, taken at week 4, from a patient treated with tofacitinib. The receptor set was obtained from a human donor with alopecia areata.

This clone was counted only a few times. The CDR3 loop is CSVLGSGANVLTF. CDR3 DNA sequence: TGCAGCGTTCTCGGGTCTGGGGCCAACGTCCTGACTTTC. This chain joins TRBV29-1 and TRBJ2-6, with D uncertain. The CDR3 has 13 residues. Trimming pared 5 bases from V and 1 base from J, leaving 6 bases between. In germline, CDR1 is SQVTM, CDR2 ANQGSEA.

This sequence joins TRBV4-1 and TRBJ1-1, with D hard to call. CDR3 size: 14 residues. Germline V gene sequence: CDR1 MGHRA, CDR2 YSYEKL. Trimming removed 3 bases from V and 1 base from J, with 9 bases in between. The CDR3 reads CASSQPRRNTEAFF. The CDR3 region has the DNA TGCGCCAGCAGCCAGCCAAGGAGGAACACTGAAGCTTTCTTT.

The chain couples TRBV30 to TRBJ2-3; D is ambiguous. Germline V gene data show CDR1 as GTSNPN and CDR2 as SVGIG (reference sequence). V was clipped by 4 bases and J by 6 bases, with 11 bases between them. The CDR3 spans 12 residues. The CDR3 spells CAWTTYMDTQYF. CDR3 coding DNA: TGTGCCTGGACCACATATATGGATACGCAGTATTTT.

CDR3 protein: CASSPNRRKETQYF. Here the CDR3 DNA reads TGCGCCAGCAGCCCTAACAGGAGGAAAGAGACCCAGTACTTC. The rearrangement joins TRBV4-1 to TRBJ2-5; either TRBD1 or TRBD2 may supply D (5 bases each). The CDR3 has 14 amino acids. With 4 bases removed from V and 3 bases from J, the gap between germline ends came to 12 bases. In germline, CDR1 is MGHRA, CDR2 YSYEKL.

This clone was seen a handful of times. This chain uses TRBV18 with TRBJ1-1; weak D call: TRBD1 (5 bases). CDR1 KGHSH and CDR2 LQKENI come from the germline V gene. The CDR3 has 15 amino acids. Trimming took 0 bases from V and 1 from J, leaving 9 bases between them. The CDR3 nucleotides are TGTGCCAGCTCACCACCGAGGGGCCCGAACACTGAAGCTTTCTTT. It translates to CASSPPRGPNTEAFF. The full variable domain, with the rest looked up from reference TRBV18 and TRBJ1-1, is NAGVMQNPRHLVRRRGQEARLRCSPMKGHSHVYWYRQLPEEGLKFMVYLQKENIIDESGMPKERFSAEFPKEGPSILRIQQVVRGDSAAYFCASSPPRGPNTEAFFGQGTRLTVV.

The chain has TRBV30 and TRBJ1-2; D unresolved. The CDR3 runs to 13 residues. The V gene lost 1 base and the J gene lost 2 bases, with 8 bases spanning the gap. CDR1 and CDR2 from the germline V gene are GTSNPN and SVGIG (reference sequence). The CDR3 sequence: CAWSGRANYGYTF. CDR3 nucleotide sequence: TGTGCCTGGAGTGGTAGGGCGAACTATGGCTACACCTTC.

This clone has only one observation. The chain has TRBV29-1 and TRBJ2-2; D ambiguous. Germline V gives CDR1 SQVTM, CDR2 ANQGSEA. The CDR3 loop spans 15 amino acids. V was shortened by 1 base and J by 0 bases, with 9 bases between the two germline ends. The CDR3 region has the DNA TGCAGCGTTGAAGTTTATGGGGCGAACACCGGGGAGCTGTTTTTT. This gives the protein CSVEVYGANTGELFF.

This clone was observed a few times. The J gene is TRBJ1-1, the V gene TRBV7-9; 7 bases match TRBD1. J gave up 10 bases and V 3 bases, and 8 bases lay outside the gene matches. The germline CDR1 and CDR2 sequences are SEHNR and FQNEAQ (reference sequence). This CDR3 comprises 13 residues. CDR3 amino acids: CASSFSPNRGAFF. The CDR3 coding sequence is TGTGCCAGCAGCTTTAGTCCCAACAGGGGAGCTTTCTTT. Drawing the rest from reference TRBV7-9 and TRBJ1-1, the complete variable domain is DTGVSQNPRHKITKRGQNVTFRCDPISEHNRLYWYRQTLGQGPEFLTYFQNEAQLEKSRLLSDRFSAERPKGSFSTLEIQRTEQGDSAMYLCASSFSPNRGAFFGQGTRLTVV.

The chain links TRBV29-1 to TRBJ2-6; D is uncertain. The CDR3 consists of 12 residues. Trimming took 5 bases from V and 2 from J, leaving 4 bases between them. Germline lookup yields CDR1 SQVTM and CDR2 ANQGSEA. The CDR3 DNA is TGCAGCGTTCTGACTGGGGCCAACGTCCTGACTTTC. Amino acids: CSVLTGANVLTF. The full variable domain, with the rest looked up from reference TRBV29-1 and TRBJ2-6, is SAVISQKPSRDICQRGTSLTIQCQVDSQVTMMFWYRQQPGQSLTLIATANQGSEATYESGFVIDKFPISRPNLTFSTLTVSNMSPEDSSIYLCSVLTGANVLTFGAGSRLTVL.

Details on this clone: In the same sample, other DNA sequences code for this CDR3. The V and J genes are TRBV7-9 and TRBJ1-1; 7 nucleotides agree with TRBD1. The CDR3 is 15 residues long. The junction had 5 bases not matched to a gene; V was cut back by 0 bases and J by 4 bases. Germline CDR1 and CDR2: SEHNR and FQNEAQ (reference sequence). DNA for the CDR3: TGTGCCAGCAGCTTAGCAAAGGGGGCTGGCACTGAAGCTTTCTTT. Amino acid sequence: CASSLAKGAGTEAFF.

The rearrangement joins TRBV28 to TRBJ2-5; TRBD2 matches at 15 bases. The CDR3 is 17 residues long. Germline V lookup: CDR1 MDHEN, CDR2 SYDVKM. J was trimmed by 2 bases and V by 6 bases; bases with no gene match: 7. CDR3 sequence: CASRPSGLAGGQETQYF. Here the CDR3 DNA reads TGTGCCAGCAGACCCTCTGGACTAGCGGGGGGGCAAGAGACCCAGTACTTC.

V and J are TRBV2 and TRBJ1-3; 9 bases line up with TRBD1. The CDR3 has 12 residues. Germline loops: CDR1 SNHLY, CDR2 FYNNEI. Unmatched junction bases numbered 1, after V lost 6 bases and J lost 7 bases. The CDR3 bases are TGTGCCAGCAGAGGACAGGGGAACACCATATATTTT. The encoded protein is CASRGQGNTIYF.

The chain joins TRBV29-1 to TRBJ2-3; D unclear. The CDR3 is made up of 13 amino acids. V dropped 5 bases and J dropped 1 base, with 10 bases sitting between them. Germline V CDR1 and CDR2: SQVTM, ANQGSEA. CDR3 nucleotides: TGCAGCGTTCCCGGCCGGGGCACAGATACGCAGTATTTT. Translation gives CSVPGRGTDTQYF.

CDR3 loop: CSVPGGAGGNMNTEAFF. For the CDR3, the DNA is TGCAGCGTCCCGGGGGGGGCCGGAGGGAACATGAACACTGAAGCTTTCTTT. The rearrangement joins TRBV29-1 to TRBJ1-1; D possibly corresponds to TRBD1 (6 bases). The V gene lost 6 bases and the J gene lost 0 bases, with 23 bases spanning the gap. The CDR3 consists of 17 residues. Germline V gives CDR1 SQVTM, CDR2 ANQGSEA.

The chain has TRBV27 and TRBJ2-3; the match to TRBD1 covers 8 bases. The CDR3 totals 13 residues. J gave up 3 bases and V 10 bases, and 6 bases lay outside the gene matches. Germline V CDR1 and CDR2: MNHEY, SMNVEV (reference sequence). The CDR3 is CAIRTGRTDTQYF. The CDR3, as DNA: TGTGCCATAAGGACAGGGAGGACAGATACGCAGTATTTT.

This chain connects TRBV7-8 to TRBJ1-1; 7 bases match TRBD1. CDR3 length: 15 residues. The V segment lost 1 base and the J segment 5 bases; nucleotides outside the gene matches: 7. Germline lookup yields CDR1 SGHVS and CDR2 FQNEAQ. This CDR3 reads CASSLVTPRGTEAFF. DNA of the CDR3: TGTGCCAGCAGCTTAGTAACACCCAGGGGGACTGAAGCTTTCTTT.

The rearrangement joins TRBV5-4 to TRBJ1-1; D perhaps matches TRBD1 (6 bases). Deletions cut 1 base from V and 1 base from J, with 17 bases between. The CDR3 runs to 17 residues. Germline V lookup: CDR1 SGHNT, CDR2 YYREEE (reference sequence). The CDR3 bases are TGTGCCAGCAGCTTGCGGGGGGCGATAGGTCCGAACACTGAAGCTTTCTTT. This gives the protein CASSLRGAIGPNTEAFF. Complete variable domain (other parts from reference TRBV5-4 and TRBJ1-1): ETGVTQSPTHLIKTRGQQVTLRCSSQSGHNTVSWYQQALGQGPQFIFQYYREEENGRGNFPPRFSGLQFPNYSSELNVNALELDDSALYLCASSLRGAIGPNTEAFFGQGTRLTVV.

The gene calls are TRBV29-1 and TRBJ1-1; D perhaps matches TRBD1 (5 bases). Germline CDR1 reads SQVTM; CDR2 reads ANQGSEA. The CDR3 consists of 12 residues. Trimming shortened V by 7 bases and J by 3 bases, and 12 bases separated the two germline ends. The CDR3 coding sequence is TGCAGCGGCAGGGTAGGTGACACTGAAGCTTTCTTT. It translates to CSGRVGDTEAFF.

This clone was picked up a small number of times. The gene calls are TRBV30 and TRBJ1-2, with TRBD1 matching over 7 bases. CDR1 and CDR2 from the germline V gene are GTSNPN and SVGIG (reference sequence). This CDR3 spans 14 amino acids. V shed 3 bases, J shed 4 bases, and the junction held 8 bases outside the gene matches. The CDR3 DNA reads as TGTGCCTGGAGCGCAGGGGGTCTGGTCTATGGCTACACCTTC. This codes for CAWSAGGLVYGYTF.

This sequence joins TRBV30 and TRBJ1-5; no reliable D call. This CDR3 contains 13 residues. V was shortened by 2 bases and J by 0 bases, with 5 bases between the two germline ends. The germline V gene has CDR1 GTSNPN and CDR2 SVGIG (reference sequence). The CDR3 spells CAWSPYSNQPQHF. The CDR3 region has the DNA TGTGCCTGGAGTCCCTATAGCAATCAGCCCCAGCATTTT.

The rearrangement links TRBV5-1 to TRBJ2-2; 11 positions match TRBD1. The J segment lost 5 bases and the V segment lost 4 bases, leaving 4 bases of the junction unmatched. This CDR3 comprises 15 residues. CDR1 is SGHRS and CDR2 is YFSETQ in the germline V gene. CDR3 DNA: TGCGCCAGCAGCGCAGGGACAGGGGGAACCGGGGAGCTGTTTTTT. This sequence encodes CASSAGTGGTGELFF.

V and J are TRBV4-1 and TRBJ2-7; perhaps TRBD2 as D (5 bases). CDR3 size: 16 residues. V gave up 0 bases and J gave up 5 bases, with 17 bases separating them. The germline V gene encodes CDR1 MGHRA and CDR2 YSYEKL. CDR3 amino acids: CASSQEIGKGFHEQYF. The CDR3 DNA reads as TGCGCCAGCAGCCAAGAGATCGGGAAGGGATTCCACGAGCAGTACTTC.